The rows below give T cell receptor beta chains drawn from one sample of a study of T-cell reconstitution after alpha-beta-depleted transplantation in children. In TCRdb, the PCR reads were re-called with MiXCR into one record per CDR3 protein. The sample records 300,000 to 350,000 distinct CDR3 sequences, 15% to 20% being singletons. Sequencing used PBMCs, mostly from graft donor cells, obtained 360 days after TCRalphabeta/CD19-depleted stem cell transplant. These TCRs come from a male patient aged 2 to 9 who had a stem cell transplant for acute lymphoblastic leukemia, so the T cells may come from the graft donor. Each CDR3 is given with its conserved first and last residue. Not every row has a clone size; where given, it reads once, few, many or a size class.

J gene: TRBJ1-1; V gene: TRBV29-1; clone size: -; CDR3 protein: CSVGSSTEAFF
J gene: TRBJ1-5; V gene: TRBV7-9; clone size: -; CDR3 protein: CASSLDTGHNQPQHF
J gene: TRBJ2-3; V gene: TRBV3-1; clone size: -; CDR3 protein: CASSQGFRVLTDTQYF
J gene: TRBJ2-2; V gene: TRBV3-1; clone size: few; CDR3 protein: CASSQGQSTGELFF
J gene: TRBJ2-5; V gene: TRBV4-2; clone size: -; CDR3 protein: CASSQDRRQGVEETQYF
J gene: TRBJ2-7; V gene: TRBV28; clone size: few; CDR3 protein: CASILGQGAYEQYF
J gene: TRBJ2-2; V gene: TRBV6-5; clone size: few; CDR3 protein: CASSYSGNTGELFF
J gene: TRBJ1-2; V gene: TRBV25-1; clone size: -; CDR3 protein: CASSWVEGGYTF
J gene: TRBJ2-3; V gene: TRBV20-1; clone size: many; CDR3 protein: CSATKQGRDTQYF
J gene: TRBJ2-3; V gene: TRBV28; clone size: -; CDR3 protein: CASSLWGLADNTDTQYF
J gene: TRBJ2-5; V gene: TRBV5-1; clone size: -; CDR3 protein: CASKELAGVETQYF
J gene: TRBJ2-1; V gene: TRBV29-1; clone size: few; CDR3 protein: CSVEGTTGERGPSYNEQFF
J gene: TRBJ1-2; V gene: TRBV28; clone size: -; CDR3 protein: CASSLGDRGYTF
J gene: TRBJ1-5; V gene: TRBV4-2; clone size: -; CDR3 protein: CASSLTVYYSNQPQHF
J gene: TRBJ1-5; V gene: TRBV12-3/TRBV12-4; clone size: few; CDR3 protein: CASSSHSGGQPQHF
J gene: TRBJ2-5; V gene: TRBV12-3/TRBV12-4; clone size: few; CDR3 protein: CASSFSGSGETQYF
J gene: TRBJ2-5; V gene: TRBV12-3/TRBV12-4; clone size: few; CDR3 protein: CASSDLAGGPAKTQYF
J gene: TRBJ2-2; V gene: TRBV4-3; clone size: few; CDR3 protein: CASSQERQLEFGELFF
J gene: TRBJ2-7; V gene: TRBV28; clone size: few; CDR3 protein: CASSLRGTGNYEQYF
J gene: TRBJ2-1; V gene: TRBV5-1; clone size: few; CDR3 protein: CASSLVLAGGTVWVHNEQFF